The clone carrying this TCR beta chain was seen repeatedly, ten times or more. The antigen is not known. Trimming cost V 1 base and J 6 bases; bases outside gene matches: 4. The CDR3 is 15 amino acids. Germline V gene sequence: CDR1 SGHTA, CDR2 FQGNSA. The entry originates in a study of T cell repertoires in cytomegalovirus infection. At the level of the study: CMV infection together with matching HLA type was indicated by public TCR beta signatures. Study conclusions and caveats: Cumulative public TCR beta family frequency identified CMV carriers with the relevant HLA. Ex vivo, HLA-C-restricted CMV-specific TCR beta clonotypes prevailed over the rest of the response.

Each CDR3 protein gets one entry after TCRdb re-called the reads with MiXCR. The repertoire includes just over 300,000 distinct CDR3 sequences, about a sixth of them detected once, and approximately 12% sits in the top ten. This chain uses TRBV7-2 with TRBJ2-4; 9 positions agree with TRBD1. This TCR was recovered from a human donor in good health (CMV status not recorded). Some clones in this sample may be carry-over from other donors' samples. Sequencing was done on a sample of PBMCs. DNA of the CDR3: TGTGCCAGCAGCTTAGGGGGACAGGGCATAAACATTCAGTACTTC. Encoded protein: CASSLGGQGINIQYF. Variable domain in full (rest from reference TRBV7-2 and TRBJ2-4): GAGVSQSPSNKVTEKGKDVELRCDPISGHTALYWYRQSLGQGLEFLIYFQGNSAPDKSGLPSDRFSAERTGGSVSTLTIQRTQQEDSAVYLCASSLGGQGINIQYFGAGTRLSVL.